Listed here are 30 T cell receptor beta chains from one sample, sequenced in a study of a mutant IDH1 vaccine in newly diagnosed glioma. The antigens for these receptors are not known. TCRdb keeps only in-frame clones here, not all; method: immunoSEQ multiplex PCR. The table includes over 95,000 clones, about 90% detected once. Specified time point: week 11, during vaccination. Topical imiquimod accompanied each vaccine dose, which consisted of 300 ug of mutant IDH1 20-mer peptide. The starting material was PBMCs, obtained from a glioma patient whose treatment included an IDH1 peptide vaccine. All receptors come from a woman aged 45-59 years with glioma.

The chain recombines TRBV11-2 with TRBJ2-5, with 8 bases lining up with TRBD2. V was clipped by 5 bases and J by 2 bases; unmatched bases: 4. This CDR3 region has 14 residues. Germline V gives CDR1 SGHAT, CDR2 FQNNGV. The DNA of the CDR3 is TGTGCCAGCAGCCCAGGACTAGCACAAGAGACCCAGTACTTC. Residues: CASSPGLAQETQYF. The variable domain in full, completed from reference TRBV11-2 and TRBJ2-5, reads EAGVAQSPRYKIIEKRQSVAFWCNPISGHATLYWYQQILGQGPKLLIQFQNNGVVDDSQLPKDRFSAERLKGVDSTLKIQPAKLEDSAVYLCASSPGLAQETQYFGPGTRLLVL.

This clone was detected only once. The rearrangement uses TRBV6-5 and TRBJ2-7; 7 nucleotides align to TRBD1. The CDR3 runs 14 residues. With V trimmed by 2 bases and J by 2 bases, 3 bases remained unmatched. Germline-derived CDR1 and CDR2 are MNHEY and SVGAGI. Here the CDR3 DNA reads TGTGCCAGCAGTTACCGGGGACAGACCTACGAGCAGTACTTC. Protein: CASSYRGQTYEQYF.

The gene calls are TRBV28 and TRBJ2-4; D uncertain. The CDR3 contains 15 residues. V dropped 5 bases and J dropped 2 bases, with 13 bases sitting between them. Germline V gene sequence: CDR1 MDHEN, CDR2 SYDVKM. In DNA, the CDR3 is TGTGCCAGCAGTCCCCACGGGCGGTCCAAAAACATTCAGTACTTC. Protein product: CASSPHGRSKNIQYF.

The V and J genes are TRBV10-3 and TRBJ2-3; TRBD1 matches 10 bases. This CDR3 region has 15 residues. CDR1 is ENHRY and CDR2 is SYGVKD in the germline V gene. Losses at the gene ends were 6 bases for V and 4 bases for J; bases not matched to a gene: 7. This chain's CDR3 is CAIRPGQGTADTQYF. The CDR3 DNA is TGTGCCATCAGGCCGGGACAGGGGACCGCAGATACGCAGTATTTT.

CDR3 residues: CASSFRGNEQYF. CDR3 DNA sequence: TGTGCCAGCAGCTTCCGAGGGAACGAGCAGTACTTC. The V and J genes are TRBV7-8 and TRBJ2-7, with D maybe TRBD2 (5 bases). The CDR3 loop spans 12 amino acids. Trimming cost V 3 bases and J 5 bases, with 8 bases left between them. The germline CDR1 and CDR2 sequences are SGHVS and FQNEAQ. Full variable domain (outside the CDR3, taken from reference TRBV7-8 and TRBJ2-7): GAGVSQSPRYKVAKRGQDVALRCDPISGHVSLFWYQQALGQGPEFLTYFQNEAQLDKSGLPSDRFFAERPEGSVSTLKIQRTQQEDSAVYLCASSFRGNEQYFGPGTRLTVT.

The DNA for the CDR3 is TGTGCCAGCAAGTGGGGACAGGGTGAGGGTGAAGCTTTCTTT. Its translation: CASKWGQGEGEAFF. The chain has TRBV7-9 and TRBJ1-1; 9 bases are shared with TRBD1. The germline gives CDR1 SEHNR, CDR2 FQNEAQ (reference sequence). The CDR3 covers 14 residues. V dropped 7 bases and J dropped 7; count of bases not matched to a gene: 10.

About this clone: Mismatch with germline at one junction end may stem from a read error. The chain recombines TRBV29-1 with TRBJ1-1; no firm D call. CDR3 length: 10 amino acids. CDR1 and CDR2 (germline): SQVTM, ANQGSEA. CDR3 DNA sequence: TGCAGCGTCACAGAGACGAAAGTAGAGTTT. Translated, it gives CSVTETKVEF.

The chain's CDR3 is CASSYHRGRNTEAFF. Here the CDR3 DNA reads TGTGCCAGCAGTTATCACAGGGGTAGGAACACTGAAGCTTTCTTT. V and J are TRBV28 and TRBJ1-1; 7 nucleotides align to TRBD1. Germline V lookup: CDR1 MDHEN, CDR2 SYDVKM. This CDR3 spans 15 amino acids. Trimming removed 4 bases from V and 1 base from J; junction bases left unmatched: 6. The variable domain in full, with the rest retrieved from reference TRBV28 and TRBJ1-1, is DVKVTQSSRYLVKRTGEKVFLECVQDMDHENMFWYRQDPGLGLRLIYFSYDVKMKEKGDIPEGYSVSREKKERFSLILESASTNQTSMYLCASSYHRGRNTEAFFGQGTRLTVV.

V usage is TRBV11-3 and J usage is TRBJ2-3; D might be TRBD2 (6 bases). Germline CDR1 SGHNT, CDR2 YENEEA. Between the trimmed V and J ends, which lost 0 bases and 7 bases, there was a span of 14 bases. The CDR3 runs 15 residues. The CDR3 DNA reads TGTGCCAGCAGCTTAGAACGGGAGTGGTGGAATACGCAGTATTTT. Translated, it gives CASSLEREWWNTQYF.

This chain links TRBV2 with TRBJ2-3, with 8 nucleotides matching TRBD1. Germline V gene sequence: CDR1 SNHLY, CDR2 FYNNEI. CDR3 length: 14 amino acids. The V gene end was trimmed by 7 bases and the J gene end by 5 bases; junction bases not matched to a gene: 8. The CDR3 nucleotides read TGTGCCAGCACGGGGCAGGGGGCGCAAGATACGCAGTATTTT. It translates to CASTGQGAQDTQYF.

This clone was picked up one time. The chain has TRBV6-5 and TRBJ2-7; D ambiguous. The germline gives CDR1 MNHEY, CDR2 SVGAGI. Trimming stripped 2 bases from V and 2 bases from J, with 10 bases between. The CDR3 totals 14 residues. The CDR3 bases are TGTGCCAGCAGTTACAGGTCCCGTACCTACGAGCAGTACTTC. Translation: CASSYRSRTYEQYF.

The chain couples TRBV19 to TRBJ2-6; TRBD1 matches at 7 bases. This CDR3 spans 18 amino acids. The V gene's germline CDR1 is LNHDA and CDR2 SQIVND (reference sequence). Unmatched junction bases numbered 9, after V lost 4 bases and J lost 0 bases. CDR3 DNA: TGTGCCAGTAGTACCTGGACAGGTGCCCGCTCTGGGGCCAACGTCCTGACTTTC. Translating it yields CASSTWTGARSGANVLTF.

A single count supports this clone. The V call is TRBV5-4, the J call TRBJ2-7; D may be TRBD2 (6 bases). Germline V gene lookup returns CDR1 SGHNT and CDR2 YYREEE (reference sequence). This CDR3 region has 13 residues. Trimming took off 3 bases at V and 1 base at J, with 8 bases between the two ends. CDR3 coding DNA: TGTGCCAGCAGCTGGGACTTATCCTACGAGCAGTACTTC. Its protein is CASSWDLSYEQYF.

V gene TRBV19 combines with J gene TRBJ2-1; 13 bases match TRBD2. The CDR3 covers 16 residues. The junction had 13 bases not matched to a gene; V was cut back by 2 bases and J by 15 bases. Looked up from germline, CDR1 is LNHDA and CDR2 is SQIVND (reference sequence). DNA of the CDR3: TGTGCCAGTAGTATAAGCCTAACACTAGCGGGAGGGCCAATGTTCTTC. Amino acid sequence: CASSISLTLAGGPMFF.

J is TRBJ2-7 and V is TRBV7-9; D call uncertain. The CDR3 consists of 14 residues. V dropped 2 bases and J dropped 2 bases, with 10 bases sitting between them. CDR1 and CDR2 (germline): SEHNR, FQNEAQ (reference sequence). The chain's CDR3 is CASSLSTSAYEQYF. CDR3 coding DNA: TGTGCCAGCAGCTTATCGACGTCTGCCTACGAGCAGTACTTC.

This clone was seen once. The chain has TRBV5-4 and TRBJ2-7; TRBD2 matches 8 bases. The CDR3 is 18 residues long. V was pared by 3 bases and J by 1 base, with 15 bases of the junction left unmatched. Germline V lookup: CDR1 SGHNT, CDR2 YYREEE (reference sequence). In DNA form, the CDR3 reads TGTGCCAGCAGCTGGGACGGCGGACTAGCTCAAAAGTCCTACGAGCAGTACTTC. Residues: CASSWDGGLAQKSYEQYF.

This rearrangement joins TRBV5-1 to TRBJ1-4, with 10 bases aligning to TRBD1. Germline V CDR1 and CDR2: SGHRS, YFSETQ. CDR3 size: 14 residues. The V and J ends lost 2 bases and 6 bases, in that order; junction bases with no gene match: 1. Written as DNA, the CDR3 is TGCGCCAGCAGCTTCGGGACAGGGGATGAAAAACTGTTTTTT. Encoded protein: CASSFGTGDEKLFF.

CDR3 sequence: CASSLENSPLHF. Written as DNA, the CDR3 is TGTGCCAGCAGCTTGGAGAATTCACCCCTCCACTTT. The chain has TRBV5-6 and TRBJ1-6; D remains unclear. Germline CDR1 and CDR2: SGHDT and YYEEEE. There are 12 residues in the CDR3. Trimming pared 0 bases from V and 7 bases from J, leaving 2 bases between.

The J gene is TRBJ1-1, the V gene TRBV7-2, with D perhaps TRBD1 (5 bases). CDR3 length: 16 amino acids. V was trimmed by 6 bases and J by 0 bases, leaving 17 bases between them. Germline-derived CDR1 and CDR2 are SGHTA and FQGNSA. CDR3 DNA: TGTGCCAGCAGACGCGACAGCAGTACTATGAACACTGAAGCTTTCTTT. It specifies CASRRDSSTMNTEAFF. The full variable domain, in which reference TRBV7-2 and TRBJ1-1 provide the parts outside the CDR3, is GAGVSQSPSNKVTEKGKDVELRCDPISGHTALYWYRQSLGQGLEFLIYFQGNSAPDKSGLPSDRFSAERTGGSVSTLTIQRTQQEDSAVYLCASRRDSSTMNTEAFFGQGTRLTVV.

The rearrangement links TRBV28 to TRBJ2-7; maybe TRBD2 (6 bases). CDR1 and CDR2 (germline): MDHEN, SYDVKM. V lost 0 bases and J lost 5, with 11 bases in between. This CDR3 is built from 14 residues. The CDR3 nucleotides read TGTGCCAGCAGTTTATGGACTAGAACGGACGAGCAGTACTTC. Its translation is CASSLWTRTDEQYF.

In DNA form, the CDR3 reads TGTGCCAGCAGCTTTCTGAATGGGGTTAATTCACCCCTCCACTTT. This sequence encodes CASSFLNGVNSPLHF. This sequence joins TRBV7-8 and TRBJ1-6; D remains ambiguous. The length of the CDR3 is 15 residues. Trimming pared 3 bases from V and 6 bases from J, leaving 12 bases between. Germline values: CDR1 SGHVS, CDR2 FQNEAQ. The variable domain in full, completed from reference TRBV7-8 and TRBJ1-6, reads GAGVSQSPRYKVAKRGQDVALRCDPISGHVSLFWYQQALGQGPEFLTYFQNEAQLDKSGLPSDRFFAERPEGSVSTLKIQRTQQEDSAVYLCASSFLNGVNSPLHFGNGTRLTVT.

The chain couples TRBV6-5 to TRBJ1-5; D gene unclear. The length of the CDR3 is 16 residues. Germline CDR1 is MNHEY and CDR2 is SVGAGI. Trimming removed 3 bases from V and 2 bases from J, with 14 bases in between. The CDR3 loop is CASSYLSDLGNQPQHF. DNA for the CDR3: TGTGCCAGCAGTTATCTGTCAGATCTGGGCAATCAGCCCCAGCATTTT.

The V and J genes are TRBV9 and TRBJ2-3, with D possibly TRBD2 on 6 matching bases. Trimming stripped 1 base from V and 4 bases from J, with 16 bases between. The CDR3 is 16 residues long. Germline CDR1 and CDR2: SGDLS and YYNGEE. The chain's CDR3 is CASSVSGGRGSDTQYF. CDR3 DNA: TGTGCCAGCAGCGTAAGCGGAGGGAGAGGGTCAGATACGCAGTATTTT.

V gene TRBV21-1 combines with J gene TRBJ1-6; the table names TRBD1, a call not compared with the DNA. TRBV21-1 is marked as a pseudogene. This CDR3 has 18 amino acids. CDR3 DNA: TGTGCCAGCAGCAAAGTGGTTCTGAGGGGGCAGGAATTTTTTCCCCTCCACTTT. The encoded protein is CASSKVVLRGQEFFPLHF.

The rearrangement links TRBV19 to TRBJ2-4; 9 nucleotides align to TRBD1. V shed 8 bases, J shed 7 bases, and the junction held 6 bases outside the gene matches. Per germline, CDR1 LNHDA and CDR2 SQIVND (reference sequence). The CDR3 covers 13 residues. The CDR3 region is CASSRGQGNIQYF. CDR3 coding DNA: TGTGCCAGTTCCCGTGGACAGGGGAACATTCAGTACTTC.

The chain recombines TRBV7-6 with TRBJ2-5; D tentatively reads TRBD1 or TRBD2 (5 bases each). The end of the DNA fits TRBJ2-7 better, so the J call may be wrong. Germline CDR1 SGHVS, CDR2 FNYEAQ. The CDR3 has 16 amino acids. CDR3 DNA sequence: TGTGCCAGCAGCTTAGGTCATGGGACGGGCAGCTACGAGCAGTACTTC. Its translation: CASSLGHGTGSYEQYF.

The chain links TRBV2 to TRBJ2-7, with a weak D call TRBD2 (5 bases). The CDR3 has 12 amino acids. The germline V gene has CDR1 SNHLY and CDR2 FYNNEI. V was clipped by 6 bases and J by 6 bases, with 12 bases between them. CDR3 residues: CASSTNGVEQYF. CDR3 nucleotides: TGTGCCAGCAGCACAAACGGGGTCGAGCAGTACTTC.

This chain connects TRBV6-6 to TRBJ1-4; no definite D call. The germline V gene has CDR1 MNHNY and CDR2 SVGAGI (reference sequence). Trimming cost V 7 bases and J 2 bases, with 14 bases left between them. This CDR3 has 15 residues. The CDR3 DNA is TGTGCCAGCAAAATCGAAGGTGCCACTAATGAAAAACTGTTTTTT. This sequence encodes CASKIEGATNEKLFF.

The genes are TRBV9 and TRBJ1-4; 9 positions agree with TRBD1. The ends lost 3 bases at V and 6 bases at J; junction bases unmatched: 6. This CDR3 is built from 15 residues. Germline V gene lookup returns CDR1 SGDLS and CDR2 YYNGEE. CDR3 protein: CASSAGQGWDEKLFF. Here the CDR3 DNA reads TGTGCCAGCAGCGCCGGACAGGGGTGGGATGAAAAACTGTTTTTT.

The chain employs TRBV7-9 and TRBJ1-5, with D hard to call. The germline gives CDR1 SEHNR, CDR2 FQNEAQ (reference sequence). Trimming took off 2 bases at V and 4 bases at J, with 9 bases between the two ends. The CDR3 runs 14 residues. The CDR3 is CASSLNGRNQPQHF. Here the CDR3 DNA reads TGTGCCAGCAGCTTAAATGGAAGGAATCAGCCCCAGCATTTT.